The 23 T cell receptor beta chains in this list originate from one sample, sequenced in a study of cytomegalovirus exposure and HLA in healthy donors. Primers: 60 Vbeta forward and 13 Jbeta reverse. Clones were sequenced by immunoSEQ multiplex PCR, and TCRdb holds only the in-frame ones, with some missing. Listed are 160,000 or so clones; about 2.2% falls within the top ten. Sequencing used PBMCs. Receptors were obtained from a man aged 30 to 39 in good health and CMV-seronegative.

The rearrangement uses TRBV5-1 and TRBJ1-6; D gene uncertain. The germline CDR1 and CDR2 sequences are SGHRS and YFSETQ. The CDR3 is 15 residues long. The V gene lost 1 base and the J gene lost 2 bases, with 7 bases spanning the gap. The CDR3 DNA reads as TGCGCCAGCAGCTTGTGGAGTCCCTATAATTCACCCCTCCACTTT. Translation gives CASSLWSPYNSPLHF.

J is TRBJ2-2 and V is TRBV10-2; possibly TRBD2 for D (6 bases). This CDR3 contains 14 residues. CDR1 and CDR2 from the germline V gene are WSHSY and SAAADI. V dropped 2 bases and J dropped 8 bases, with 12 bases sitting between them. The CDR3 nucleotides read TGCGCCAGCAGTGAGCCCTTCGGGAGTGGGGAGCTGTTTTTT. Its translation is CASSEPFGSGELFF.

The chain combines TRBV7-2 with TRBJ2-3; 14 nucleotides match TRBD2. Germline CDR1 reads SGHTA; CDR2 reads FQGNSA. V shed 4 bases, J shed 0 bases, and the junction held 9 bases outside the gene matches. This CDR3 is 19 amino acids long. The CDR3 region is CASSSPGLAGENSTDTQYF. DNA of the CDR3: TGTGCCAGCAGCTCTCCGGGACTAGCGGGAGAAAATAGCACAGATACGCAGTATTTT.

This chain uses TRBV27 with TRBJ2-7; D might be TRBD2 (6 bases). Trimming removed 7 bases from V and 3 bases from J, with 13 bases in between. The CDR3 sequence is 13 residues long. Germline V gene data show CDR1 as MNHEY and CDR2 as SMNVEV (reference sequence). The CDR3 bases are TGTGCCAGCAAAGTCGGGGGTAACTACGAGCAGTACTTC. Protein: CASKVGGNYEQYF.

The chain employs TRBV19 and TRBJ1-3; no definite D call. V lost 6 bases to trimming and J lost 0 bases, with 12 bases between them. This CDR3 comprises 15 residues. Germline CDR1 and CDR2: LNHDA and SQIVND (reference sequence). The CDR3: CASSHSRSSGNTIYF. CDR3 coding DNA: TGTGCCAGTAGCCATTCGAGGAGCTCTGGAAACACCATATATTTT.

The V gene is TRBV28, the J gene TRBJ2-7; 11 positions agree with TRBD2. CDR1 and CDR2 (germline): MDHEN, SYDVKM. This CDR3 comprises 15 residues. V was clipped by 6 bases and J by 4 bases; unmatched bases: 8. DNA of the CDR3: TGTGCCAGCAGGGAGACTAGCGGGGCCATATACGAGCAGTACTTC. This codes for CASRETSGAIYEQYF. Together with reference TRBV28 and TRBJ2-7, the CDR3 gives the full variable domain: DVKVTQSSRYLVKRTGEKVFLECVQDMDHENMFWYRQDPGLGLRLIYFSYDVKMKEKGDIPEGYSVSREKKERFSLILESASTNQTSMYLCASRETSGAIYEQYFGPGTRLTVT.

The CDR3 sequence: CASSPPSENEQYF. CDR3 bases: TGTGCCAGCTCACCACCCTCTGAGAACGAGCAGTACTTC. The V call is TRBV18, the J call TRBJ2-7; the D is unclear. There are 13 residues in the CDR3. V lost 0 bases and J lost 5, with 8 bases in between. CDR1 is KGHSH, CDR2 LQKENI, per germline.

The CDR3 sequence: CASSPRPDRADTQYF. CDR3 nucleotides: TGTGCCAGCAGCCCCAGACCGGACAGGGCAGATACGCAGTATTTT. J is TRBJ2-3 and V is TRBV5-5; 8 bases map to TRBD1. Unmatched junction bases numbered 8, after V lost 4 bases and J lost 4 bases. The CDR3 consists of 15 residues. From germline, CDR1 is SGHKS and CDR2 YYEKEE (reference sequence).

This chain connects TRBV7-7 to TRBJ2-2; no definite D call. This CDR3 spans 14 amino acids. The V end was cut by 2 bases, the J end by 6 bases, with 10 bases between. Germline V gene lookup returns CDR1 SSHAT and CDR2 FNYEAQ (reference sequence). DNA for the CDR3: TGTGCCAGCAGCTTATCGGCCCAGGCCGGGGAGCTGTTTTTT. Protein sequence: CASSLSAQAGELFF.

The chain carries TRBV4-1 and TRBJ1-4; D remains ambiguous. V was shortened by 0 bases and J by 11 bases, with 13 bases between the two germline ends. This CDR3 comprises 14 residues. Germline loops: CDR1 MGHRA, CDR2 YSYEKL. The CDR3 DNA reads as TGCGCCAGCAGCCAAGAGGCAGAGGTCTTCAAACTGTTTTTT. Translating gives CASSQEAEVFKLFF.

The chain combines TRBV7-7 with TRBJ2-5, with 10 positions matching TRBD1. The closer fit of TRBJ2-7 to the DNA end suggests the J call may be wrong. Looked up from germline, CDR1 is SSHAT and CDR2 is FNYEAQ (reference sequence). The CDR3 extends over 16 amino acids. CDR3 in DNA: TGTGCCAGCAGCGTTCTCCCGGGACAGGGGATCTACGAGCAGTACTTC. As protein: CASSVLPGQGIYEQYF.

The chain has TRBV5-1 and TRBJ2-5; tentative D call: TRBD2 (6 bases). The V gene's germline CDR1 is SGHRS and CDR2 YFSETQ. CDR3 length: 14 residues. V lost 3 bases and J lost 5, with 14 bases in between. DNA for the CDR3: TGCGCCAGCAGCTCTGGTGGCCGGGGGGAGACCCAGTACTTC. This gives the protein CASSSGGRGETQYF.

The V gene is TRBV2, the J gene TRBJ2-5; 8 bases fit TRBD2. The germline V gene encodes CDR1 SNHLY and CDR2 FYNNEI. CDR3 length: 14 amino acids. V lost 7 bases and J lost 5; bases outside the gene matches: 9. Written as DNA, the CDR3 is TGTGCCAGCACCTATTCGACGGGAGGGGAGACCCAGTACTTC. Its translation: CASTYSTGGETQYF.

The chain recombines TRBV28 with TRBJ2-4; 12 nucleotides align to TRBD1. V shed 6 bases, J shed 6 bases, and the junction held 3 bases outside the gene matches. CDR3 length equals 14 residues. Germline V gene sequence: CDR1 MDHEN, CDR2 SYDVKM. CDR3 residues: CASSLGQGANIQYF. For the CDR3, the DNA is TGTGCCAGCAGCCTGGGACAGGGGGCAAACATTCAGTACTTC.

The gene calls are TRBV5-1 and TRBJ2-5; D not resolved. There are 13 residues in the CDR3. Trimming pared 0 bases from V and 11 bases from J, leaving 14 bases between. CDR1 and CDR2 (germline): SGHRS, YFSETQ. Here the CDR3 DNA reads TGCGCCAGCAGCTTGGCCCTACTCGGAGAGCAGTACTTC. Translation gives CASSLALLGEQYF.

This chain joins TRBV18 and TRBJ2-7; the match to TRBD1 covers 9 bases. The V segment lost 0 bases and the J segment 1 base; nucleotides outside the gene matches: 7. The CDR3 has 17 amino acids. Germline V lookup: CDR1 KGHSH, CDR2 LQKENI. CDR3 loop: CASSPPFGTGTSYEQYF. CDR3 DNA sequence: TGTGCCAGCTCACCACCCTTCGGGACAGGGACATCCTACGAGCAGTACTTC.

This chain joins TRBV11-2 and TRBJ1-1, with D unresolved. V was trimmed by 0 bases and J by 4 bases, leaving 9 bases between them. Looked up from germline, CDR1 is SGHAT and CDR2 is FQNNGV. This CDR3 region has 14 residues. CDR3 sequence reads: CASSLDRWSTEAFF. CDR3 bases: TGTGCCAGCAGCTTAGACCGTTGGAGCACTGAAGCTTTCTTT.

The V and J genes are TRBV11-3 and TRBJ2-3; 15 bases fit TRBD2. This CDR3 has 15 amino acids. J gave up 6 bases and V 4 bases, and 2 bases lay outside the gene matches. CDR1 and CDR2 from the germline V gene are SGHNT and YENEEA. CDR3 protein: CASSSGLAGGDTQYF. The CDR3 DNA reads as TGTGCCAGCAGCTCCGGACTAGCGGGAGGGGATACGCAGTATTTT.

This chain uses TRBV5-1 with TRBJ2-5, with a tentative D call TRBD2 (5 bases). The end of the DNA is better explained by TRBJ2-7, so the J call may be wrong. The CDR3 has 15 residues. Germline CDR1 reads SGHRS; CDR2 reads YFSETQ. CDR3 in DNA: TGCGCCAGCAGCTTGGGTCTTAGCGAATCCTACGAGCAGTACTTC. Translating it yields CASSLGLSESYEQYF.

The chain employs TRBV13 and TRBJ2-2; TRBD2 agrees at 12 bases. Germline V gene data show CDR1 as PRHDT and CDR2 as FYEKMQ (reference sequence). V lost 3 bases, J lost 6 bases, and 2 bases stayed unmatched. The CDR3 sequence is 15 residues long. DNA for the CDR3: TGTGCCAGCAGCTTGAGACTAGCGGGAGCCGGGGAGCTGTTTTTT. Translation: CASSLRLAGAGELFF.

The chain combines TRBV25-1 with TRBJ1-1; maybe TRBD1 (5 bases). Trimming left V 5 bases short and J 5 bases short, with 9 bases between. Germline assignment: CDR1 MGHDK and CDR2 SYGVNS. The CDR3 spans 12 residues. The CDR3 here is CASSRGGTEAFF. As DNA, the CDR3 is TGTGCCAGCAGTCGCGGGGGGACTGAAGCTTTCTTT.

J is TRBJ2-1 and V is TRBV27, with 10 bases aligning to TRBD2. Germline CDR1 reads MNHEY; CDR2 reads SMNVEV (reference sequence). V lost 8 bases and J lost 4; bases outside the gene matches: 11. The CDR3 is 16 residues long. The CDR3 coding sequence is TGTGCCAGCCGACGCGCGGGACTAGCGACTTACAATGAGCAGTTCTTC. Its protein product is CASRRAGLATYNEQFF.

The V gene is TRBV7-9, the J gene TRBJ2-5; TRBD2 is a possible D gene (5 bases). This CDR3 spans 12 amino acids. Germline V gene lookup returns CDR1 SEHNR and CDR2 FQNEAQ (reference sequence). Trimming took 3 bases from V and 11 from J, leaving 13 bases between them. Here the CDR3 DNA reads TGTGCCAGCAGCTTCTCCAGTTGGGAGCAGTACTTC. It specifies CASSFSSWEQYF.